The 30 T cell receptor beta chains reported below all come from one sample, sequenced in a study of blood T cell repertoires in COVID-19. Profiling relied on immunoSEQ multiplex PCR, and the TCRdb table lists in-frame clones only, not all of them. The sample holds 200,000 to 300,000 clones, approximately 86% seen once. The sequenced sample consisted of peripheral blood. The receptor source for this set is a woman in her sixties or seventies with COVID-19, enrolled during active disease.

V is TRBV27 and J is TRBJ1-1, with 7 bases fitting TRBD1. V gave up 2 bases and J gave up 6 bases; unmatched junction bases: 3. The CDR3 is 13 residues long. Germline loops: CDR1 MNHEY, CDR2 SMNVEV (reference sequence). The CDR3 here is CASSLRTGAEAFF. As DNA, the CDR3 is TGTGCCAGCAGTTTAAGGACAGGAGCTGAAGCTTTCTTT.

The CDR3 nucleotides are TGTGCCAGCAGCTCCTTCACAGATACGCAGTATTTT. Its translation is CASSSFTDTQYF. V gene TRBV28 combines with J gene TRBJ2-3; D is unclear. Germline CDR1 reads MDHEN; CDR2 reads SYDVKM. The CDR3 contains 12 residues. V lost 6 bases to trimming and J lost 2 bases, with 6 bases between them.

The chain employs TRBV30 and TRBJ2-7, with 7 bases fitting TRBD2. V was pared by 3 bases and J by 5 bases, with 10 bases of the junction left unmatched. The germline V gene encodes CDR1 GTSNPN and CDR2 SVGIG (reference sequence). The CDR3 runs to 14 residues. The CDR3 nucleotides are TGTGCCTGGAGCCCCGGGGGGACCTGGGACGAGCAGTACTTC. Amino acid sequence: CAWSPGGTWDEQYF.

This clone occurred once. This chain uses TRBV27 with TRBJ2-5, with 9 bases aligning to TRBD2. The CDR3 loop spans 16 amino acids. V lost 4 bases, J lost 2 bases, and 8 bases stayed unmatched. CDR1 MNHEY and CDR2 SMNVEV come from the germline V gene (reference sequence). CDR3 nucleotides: TGTGCCAGCAGTTCTTCTGGACTAGCGACACAAGAGACCCAGTACTTC. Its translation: CASSSSGLATQETQYF.

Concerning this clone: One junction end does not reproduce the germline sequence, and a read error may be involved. The CDR3 here is CASSPRQFPNQLQHF. In DNA form, the CDR3 reads TGTGCCAGCTCACCCCGACAGTTTCCCAATCAGCTCCAGCATTTT. The rearrangement uses TRBV18 and TRBJ1-5, with D tentatively TRBD1 (5 bases). The CDR3 sequence is 15 residues long. CDR1 is KGHSH, CDR2 LQKENI, per germline.

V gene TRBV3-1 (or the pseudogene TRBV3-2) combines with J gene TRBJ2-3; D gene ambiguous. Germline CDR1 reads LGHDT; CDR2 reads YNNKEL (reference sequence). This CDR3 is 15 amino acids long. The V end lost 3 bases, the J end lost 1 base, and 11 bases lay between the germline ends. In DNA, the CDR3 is TGTGCCAGCAGCCATCGCCGAGCTGGCACAGATACGCAGTATTTT. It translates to CASSHRRAGTDTQYF.

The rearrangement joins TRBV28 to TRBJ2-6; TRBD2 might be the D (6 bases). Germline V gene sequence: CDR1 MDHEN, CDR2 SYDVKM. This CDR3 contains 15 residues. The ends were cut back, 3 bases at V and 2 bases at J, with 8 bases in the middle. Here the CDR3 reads CASSFREAGANVLTF. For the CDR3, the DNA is TGTGCCAGCAGTTTTAGGGAGGCTGGGGCCAACGTCCTGACTTTC.

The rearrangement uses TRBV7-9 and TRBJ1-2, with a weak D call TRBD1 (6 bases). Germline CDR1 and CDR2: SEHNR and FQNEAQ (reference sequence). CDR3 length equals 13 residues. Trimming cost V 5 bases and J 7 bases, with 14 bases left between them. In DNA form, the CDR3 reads TGTGCCAGCAGCCCGACGGACAGCGGTGGCTACACCTTC. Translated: CASSPTDSGGYTF.

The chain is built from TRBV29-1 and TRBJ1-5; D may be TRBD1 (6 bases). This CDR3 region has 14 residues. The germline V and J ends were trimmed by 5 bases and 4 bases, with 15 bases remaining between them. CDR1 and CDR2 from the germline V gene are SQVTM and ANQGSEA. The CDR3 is CSVRGAGANQPQHF. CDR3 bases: TGCAGCGTTCGAGGGGCAGGGGCTAATCAGCCCCAGCATTTT.

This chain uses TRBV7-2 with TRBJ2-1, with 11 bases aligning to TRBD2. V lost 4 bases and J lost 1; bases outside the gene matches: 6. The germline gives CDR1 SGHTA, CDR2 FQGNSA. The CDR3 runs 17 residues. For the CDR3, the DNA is TGTGCCAGCAGCTGGACCGGGACTAGCGGATCCTACAATGAGCAGTTCTTC. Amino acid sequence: CASSWTGTSGSYNEQFF.

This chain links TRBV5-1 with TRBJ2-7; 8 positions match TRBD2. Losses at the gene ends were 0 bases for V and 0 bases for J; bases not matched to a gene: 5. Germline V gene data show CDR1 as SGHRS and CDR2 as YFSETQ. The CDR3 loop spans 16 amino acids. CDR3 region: CASSLAPGGSSYEQYF. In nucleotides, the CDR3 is TGCGCCAGCAGCTTGGCCCCGGGAGGGTCCTCCTACGAGCAGTACTTC.

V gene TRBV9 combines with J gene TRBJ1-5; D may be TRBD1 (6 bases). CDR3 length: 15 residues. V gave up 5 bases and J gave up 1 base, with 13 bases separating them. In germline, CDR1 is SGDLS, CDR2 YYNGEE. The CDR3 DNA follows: TGTGCCAGCAGTGGAACAGGGAGAAGCAATCAGCCCCAGCATTTT. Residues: CASSGTGRSNQPQHF.

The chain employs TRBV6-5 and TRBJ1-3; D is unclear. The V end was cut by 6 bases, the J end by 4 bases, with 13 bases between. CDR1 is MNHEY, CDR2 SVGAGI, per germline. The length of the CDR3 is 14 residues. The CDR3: CASRPGSSGNTIYF. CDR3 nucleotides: TGTGCCAGCAGACCAGGTTCCTCAGGAAACACCATATATTTT.

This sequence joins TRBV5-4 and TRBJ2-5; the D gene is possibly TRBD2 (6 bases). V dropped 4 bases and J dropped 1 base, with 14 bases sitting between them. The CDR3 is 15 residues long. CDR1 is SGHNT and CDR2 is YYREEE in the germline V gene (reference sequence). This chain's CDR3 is CASSSPLARQETQYF. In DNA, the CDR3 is TGTGCCAGCAGCAGCCCACTAGCTCGCCAAGAGACCCAGTACTTC. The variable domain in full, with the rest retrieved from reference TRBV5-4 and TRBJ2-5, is ETGVTQSPTHLIKTRGQQVTLRCSSQSGHNTVSWYQQALGQGPQFIFQYYREEENGRGNFPPRFSGLQFPNYSSELNVNALELDDSALYLCASSSPLARQETQYFGPGTRLLVL.

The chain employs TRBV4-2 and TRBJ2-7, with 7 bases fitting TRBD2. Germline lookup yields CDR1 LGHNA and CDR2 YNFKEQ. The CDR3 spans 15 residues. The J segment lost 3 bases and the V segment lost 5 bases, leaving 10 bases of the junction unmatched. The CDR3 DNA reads TGTGCCAGCAGCTATCAGGGTAGCGGGTTCTACGAGCAGTACTTC. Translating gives CASSYQGSGFYEQYF.

Here the CDR3 reads CASSGRTSGTYNEQFF. The CDR3, as DNA: TGTGCCAGCAGTGGAAGGACTAGCGGGACCTACAATGAGCAGTTCTTC. This chain links TRBV6-1 with TRBJ2-1; 12 nucleotides line up with TRBD2. Germline V gene lookup returns CDR1 MNHNS and CDR2 SASEGT. This CDR3 has 16 residues. Trimming at V came to 4 bases and at J to 2 bases, leaving 3 bases not matched to a gene.

Here the CDR3 reads CASSLDSNPYEQYF. DNA of the CDR3: TGTGCCAGCAGCTTGGACAGTAATCCCTACGAGCAGTACTTC. The V gene is TRBV7-3, the J gene TRBJ2-7; possibly TRBD1 for D (6 bases). Trimming shortened V by 3 bases and J by 2 bases, and 11 bases separated the two germline ends. The CDR3 loop spans 14 amino acids. Germline assignment: CDR1 SGHTA and CDR2 FQGTGA.

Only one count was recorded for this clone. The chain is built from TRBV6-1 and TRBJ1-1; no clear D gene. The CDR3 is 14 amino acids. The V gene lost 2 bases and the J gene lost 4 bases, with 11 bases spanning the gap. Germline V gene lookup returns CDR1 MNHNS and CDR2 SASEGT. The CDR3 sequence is CASSEMLAVTEAFF. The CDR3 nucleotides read TGTGCCAGCAGTGAAATGTTGGCAGTCACTGAAGCTTTCTTT.

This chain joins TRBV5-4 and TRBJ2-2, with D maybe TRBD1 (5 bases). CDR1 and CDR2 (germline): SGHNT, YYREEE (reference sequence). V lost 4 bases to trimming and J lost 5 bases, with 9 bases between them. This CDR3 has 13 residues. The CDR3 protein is CASSRTGTGELFF. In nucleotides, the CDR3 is TGTGCCAGCAGCCGCACAGGAACCGGGGAGCTGTTTTTT.

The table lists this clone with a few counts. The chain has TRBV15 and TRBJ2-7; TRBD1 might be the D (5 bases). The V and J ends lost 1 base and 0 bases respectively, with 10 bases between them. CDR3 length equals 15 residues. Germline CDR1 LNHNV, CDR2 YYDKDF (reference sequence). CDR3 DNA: TGTGCCACCAGCAGAGGGGGCGGTACCTCCTACGAGCAGTACTTC. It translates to CATSRGGGTSYEQYF.

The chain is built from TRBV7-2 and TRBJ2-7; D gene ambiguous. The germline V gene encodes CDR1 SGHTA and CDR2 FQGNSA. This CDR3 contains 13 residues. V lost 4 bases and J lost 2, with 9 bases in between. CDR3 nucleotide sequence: TGTGCCAGCAGCTCCTTGAACACCTACGAGCAGTACTTC. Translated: CASSSLNTYEQYF.

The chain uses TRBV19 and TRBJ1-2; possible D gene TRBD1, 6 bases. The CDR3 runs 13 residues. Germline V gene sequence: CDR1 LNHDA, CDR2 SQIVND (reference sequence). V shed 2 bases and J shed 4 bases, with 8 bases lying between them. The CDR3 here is CASSILRGYGYTF. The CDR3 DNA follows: TGTGCCAGTAGTATACTCAGGGGCTATGGCTACACCTTC.

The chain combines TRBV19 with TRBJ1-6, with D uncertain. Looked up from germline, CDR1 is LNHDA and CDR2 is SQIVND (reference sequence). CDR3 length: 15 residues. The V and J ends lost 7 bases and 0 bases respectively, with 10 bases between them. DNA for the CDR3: TGTGCCAGTACTACAGAGAGCTCCTATAATTCACCCCTCCACTTT. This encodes CASTTESSYNSPLHF.

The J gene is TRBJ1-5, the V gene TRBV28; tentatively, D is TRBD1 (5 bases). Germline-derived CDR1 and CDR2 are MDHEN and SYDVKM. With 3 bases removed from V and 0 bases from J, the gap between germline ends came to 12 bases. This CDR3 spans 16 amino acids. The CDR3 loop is CASSFLREGSNQPQHF. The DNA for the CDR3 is TGTGCCAGCAGTTTCCTCAGGGAGGGTAGCAATCAGCCCCAGCATTTT.

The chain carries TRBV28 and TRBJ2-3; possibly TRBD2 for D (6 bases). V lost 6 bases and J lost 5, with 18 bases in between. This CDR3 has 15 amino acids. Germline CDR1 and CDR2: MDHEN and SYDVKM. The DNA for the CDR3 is TGTGCCAGCAGCCCCCATGGCGGGGTGGGAGATACGCAGTATTTT. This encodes CASSPHGGVGDTQYF.

CDR3 nucleotide sequence: TGTGCCAGCAGCCGACTAGCGGGTTACGAGCAGTACTTC. Translated, it gives CASSRLAGYEQYF. The chain joins TRBV14 to TRBJ2-7, with TRBD2 matching over 10 bases. This CDR3 spans 13 amino acids. V gave up 4 bases and J gave up 4 bases; unmatched junction bases: 1. The germline V gene encodes CDR1 SGHDN and CDR2 FVKESK.

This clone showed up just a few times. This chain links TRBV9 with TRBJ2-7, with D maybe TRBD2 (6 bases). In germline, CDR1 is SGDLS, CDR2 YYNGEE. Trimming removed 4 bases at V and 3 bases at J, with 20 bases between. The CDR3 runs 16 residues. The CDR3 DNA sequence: TGTGCCAGCAGCCCCCGGGGGAGCGGACTCAACTACGAGCAGTACTTC. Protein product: CASSPRGSGLNYEQYF.

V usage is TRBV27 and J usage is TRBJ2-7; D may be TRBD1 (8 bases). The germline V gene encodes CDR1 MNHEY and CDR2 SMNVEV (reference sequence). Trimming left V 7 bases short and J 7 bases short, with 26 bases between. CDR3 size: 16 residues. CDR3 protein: CASIKVGRQGAREQYF. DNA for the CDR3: TGTGCCAGCATCAAGGTCGGGAGGCAGGGGGCGCGGGAGCAGTACTTC.

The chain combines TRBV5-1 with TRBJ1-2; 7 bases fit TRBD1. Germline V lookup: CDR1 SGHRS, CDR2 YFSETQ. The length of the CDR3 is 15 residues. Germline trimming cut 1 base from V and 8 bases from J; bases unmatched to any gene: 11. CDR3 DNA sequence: TGCGCCAGCAGCTTGAATATGCAGGGGGTTGGAGGCTACACCTTC. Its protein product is CASSLNMQGVGGYTF.

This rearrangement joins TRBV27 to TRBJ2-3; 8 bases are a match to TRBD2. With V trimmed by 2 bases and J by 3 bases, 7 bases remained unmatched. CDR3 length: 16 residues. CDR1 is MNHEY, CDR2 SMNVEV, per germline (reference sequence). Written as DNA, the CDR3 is TGTGCCAGCAGTTTAGCGAGCGGGAGTGTGACAGATACGCAGTATTTT. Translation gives CASSLASGSVTDTQYF.